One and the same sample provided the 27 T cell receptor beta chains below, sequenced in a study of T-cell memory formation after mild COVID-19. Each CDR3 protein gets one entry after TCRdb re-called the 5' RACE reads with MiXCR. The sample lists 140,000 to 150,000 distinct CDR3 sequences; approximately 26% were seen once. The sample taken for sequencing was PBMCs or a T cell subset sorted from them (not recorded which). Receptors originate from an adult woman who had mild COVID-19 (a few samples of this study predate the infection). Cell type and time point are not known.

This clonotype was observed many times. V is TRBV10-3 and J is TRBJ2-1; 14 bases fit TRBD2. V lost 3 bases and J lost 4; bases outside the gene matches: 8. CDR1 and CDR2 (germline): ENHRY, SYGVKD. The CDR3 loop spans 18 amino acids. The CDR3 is CAISDPGLAGVEYNEQFF. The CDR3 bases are TGTGCCATCAGTGACCCGGGACTAGCGGGAGTAGAGTACAATGAGCAGTTCTTC.

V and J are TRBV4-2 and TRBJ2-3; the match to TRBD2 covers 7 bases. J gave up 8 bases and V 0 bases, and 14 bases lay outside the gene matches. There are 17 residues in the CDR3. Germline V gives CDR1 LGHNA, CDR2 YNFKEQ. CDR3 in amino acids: CASSQDDSGGRASTQYF. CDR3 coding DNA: TGTGCCAGCAGCCAAGACGACAGTGGTGGGAGGGCGTCTACGCAGTATTTT.

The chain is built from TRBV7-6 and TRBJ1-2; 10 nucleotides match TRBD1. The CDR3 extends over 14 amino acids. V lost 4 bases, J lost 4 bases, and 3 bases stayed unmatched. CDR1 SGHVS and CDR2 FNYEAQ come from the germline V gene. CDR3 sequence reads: CASSSGTGAYGYTF. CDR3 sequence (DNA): TGTGCCAGCAGCTCCGGGACAGGGGCCTATGGCTACACCTTC. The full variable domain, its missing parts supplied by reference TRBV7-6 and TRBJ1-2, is GAGVSQSPRYKVTKRGQDVALRCDPISGHVSLYWYRQALGQGPEFLTYFNYEAQQDKSGLPNDRFSAERPEGSISTLTIQRTEQRDSAMYRCASSSGTGAYGYTFGSGTRLTVV.

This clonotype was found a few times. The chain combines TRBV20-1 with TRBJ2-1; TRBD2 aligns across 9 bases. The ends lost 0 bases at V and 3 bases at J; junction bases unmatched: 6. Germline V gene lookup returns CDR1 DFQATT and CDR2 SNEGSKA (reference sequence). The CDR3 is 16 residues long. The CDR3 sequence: CSARDGLAKVYNEQFF. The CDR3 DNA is TGCAGTGCTAGAGATGGACTAGCGAAGGTCTACAATGAGCAGTTCTTC.

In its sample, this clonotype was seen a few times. Here the CDR3 DNA reads TGTGCCAGCAGCCCCTCGACCCGGGTAGAGCAGTACTTC. It encodes CASSPSTRVEQYF. The rearrangement joins TRBV5-4 to TRBJ2-7; D is ambiguous. The V gene's germline CDR1 is SGHNT and CDR2 YYREEE (reference sequence). Trimming left V 4 bases short and J 7 bases short, with 15 bases between. The CDR3 totals 13 residues.

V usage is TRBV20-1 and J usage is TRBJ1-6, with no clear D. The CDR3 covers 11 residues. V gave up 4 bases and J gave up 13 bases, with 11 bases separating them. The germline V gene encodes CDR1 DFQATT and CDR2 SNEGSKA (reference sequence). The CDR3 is CSAKDGSPLHF. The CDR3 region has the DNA TGCAGTGCTAAGGACGGCTCGCCCCTCCACTTT.

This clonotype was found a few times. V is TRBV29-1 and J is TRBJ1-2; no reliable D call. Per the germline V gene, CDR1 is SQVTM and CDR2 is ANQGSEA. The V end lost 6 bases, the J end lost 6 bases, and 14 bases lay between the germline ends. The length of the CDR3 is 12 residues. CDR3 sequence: CSVAGEGNGYTF. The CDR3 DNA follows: TGCAGCGTCGCTGGGGAAGGGAATGGCTACACCTTC. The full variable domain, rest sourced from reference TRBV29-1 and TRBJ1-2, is SAVISQKPSRDICQRGTSLTIQCQVDSQVTMMFWYRQQPGQSLTLIATANQGSEATYESGFVIDKFPISRPNLTFSTLTVSNMSPEDSSIYLCSVAGEGNGYTFGSGTRLTVV.

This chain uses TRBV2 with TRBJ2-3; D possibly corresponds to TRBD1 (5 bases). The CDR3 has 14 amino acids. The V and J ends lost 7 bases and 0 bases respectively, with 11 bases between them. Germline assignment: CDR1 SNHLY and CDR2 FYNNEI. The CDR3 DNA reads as TGTGCCAGCAAACCAGGGAAAAGCACAGATACGCAGTATTTT. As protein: CASKPGKSTDTQYF. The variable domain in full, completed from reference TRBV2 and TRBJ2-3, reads EPEVTQTPSHQVTQMGQEVILRCVPISNHLYFYWYRQILGQKVEFLVSFYNNEISEKSEIFDDQFSVERPDGSNFTLKIRSTKLEDSAMYFCASKPGKSTDTQYFGPGTRLTVL.

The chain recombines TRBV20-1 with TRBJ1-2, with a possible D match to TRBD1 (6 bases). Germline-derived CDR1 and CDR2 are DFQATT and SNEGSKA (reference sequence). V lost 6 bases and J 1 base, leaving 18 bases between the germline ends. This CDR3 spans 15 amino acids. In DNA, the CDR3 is TGCAGTGCGGCTACCCGGGACATCCGTAACTATGGCTACACCTTC. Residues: CSAATRDIRNYGYTF.

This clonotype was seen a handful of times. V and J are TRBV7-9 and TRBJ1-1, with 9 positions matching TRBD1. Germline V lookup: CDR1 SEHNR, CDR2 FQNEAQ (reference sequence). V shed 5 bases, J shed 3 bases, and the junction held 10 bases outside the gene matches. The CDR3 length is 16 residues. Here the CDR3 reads CASSPRGQGGYTEAFF. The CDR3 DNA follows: TGTGCCAGCAGCCCTAGGGGACAGGGTGGATACACTGAAGCTTTCTTT.

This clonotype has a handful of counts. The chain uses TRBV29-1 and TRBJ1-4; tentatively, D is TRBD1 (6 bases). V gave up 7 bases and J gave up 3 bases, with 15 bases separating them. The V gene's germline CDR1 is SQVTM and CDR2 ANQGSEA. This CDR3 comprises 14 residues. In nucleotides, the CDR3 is TGCAGCGCAGTAACAGGGCCGGCTAATGAAAAACTGTTTTTT. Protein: CSAVTGPANEKLFF.

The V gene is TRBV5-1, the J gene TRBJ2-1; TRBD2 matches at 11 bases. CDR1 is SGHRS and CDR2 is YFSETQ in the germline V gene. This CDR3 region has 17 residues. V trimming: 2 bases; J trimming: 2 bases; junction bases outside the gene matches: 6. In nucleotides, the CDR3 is TGCGCCAGCAGCTTTTCTCTAGCGGGGGGACCCTACAATGAGCAGTTCTTC. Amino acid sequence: CASSFSLAGGPYNEQFF.

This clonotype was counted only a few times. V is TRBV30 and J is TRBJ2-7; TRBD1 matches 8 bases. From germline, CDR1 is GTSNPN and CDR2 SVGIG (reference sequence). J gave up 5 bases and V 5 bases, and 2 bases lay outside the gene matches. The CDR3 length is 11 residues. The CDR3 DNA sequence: TGTGCCTGGGACAGGGGCAACGAGCAGTACTTC. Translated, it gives CAWDRGNEQYF.

In DNA form, the CDR3 reads TGCGCCAGCAGCCAAGATGGGCAGGGTCAATTCGAGCAGTACTTC. Encoded protein: CASSQDGQGQFEQYF. The genes are TRBV4-1 and TRBJ2-7; the D gene is possibly TRBD1 (5 bases). Germline CDR1 reads MGHRA; CDR2 reads YSYEKL. The CDR3 sequence is 15 residues long. V was clipped by 0 bases and J by 6 bases, with 15 bases between them.

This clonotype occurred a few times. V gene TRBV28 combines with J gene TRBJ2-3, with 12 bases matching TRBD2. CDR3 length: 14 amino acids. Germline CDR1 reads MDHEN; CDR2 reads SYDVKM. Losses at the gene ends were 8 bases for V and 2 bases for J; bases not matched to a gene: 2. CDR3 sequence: CASGLAGPTDTQYF. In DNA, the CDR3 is TGTGCCAGCGGACTAGCGGGACCCACAGATACGCAGTATTTT.

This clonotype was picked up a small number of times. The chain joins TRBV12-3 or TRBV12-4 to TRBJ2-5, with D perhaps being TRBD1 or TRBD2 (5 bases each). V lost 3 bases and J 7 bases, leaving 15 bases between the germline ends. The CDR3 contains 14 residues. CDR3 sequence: CASSFTGPEGTQYF. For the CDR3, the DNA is TGTGCCAGCAGTTTTACAGGCCCAGAGGGGACCCAGTACTTC.

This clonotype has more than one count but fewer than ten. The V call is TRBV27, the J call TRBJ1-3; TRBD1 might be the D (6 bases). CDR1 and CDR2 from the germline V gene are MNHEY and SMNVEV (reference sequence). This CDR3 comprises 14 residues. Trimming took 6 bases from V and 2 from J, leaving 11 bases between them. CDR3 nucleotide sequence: TGTGCCAGCAGAACAGGGATGGCTGGAAACACCATATATTTT. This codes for CASRTGMAGNTIYF.

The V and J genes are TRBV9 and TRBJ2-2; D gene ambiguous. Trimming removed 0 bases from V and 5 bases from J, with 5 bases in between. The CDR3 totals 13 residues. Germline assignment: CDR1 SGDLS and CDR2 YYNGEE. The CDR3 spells CASSVGGTGELFF. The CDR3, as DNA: TGTGCCAGCAGCGTAGGCGGAACCGGGGAGCTGTTTTTT. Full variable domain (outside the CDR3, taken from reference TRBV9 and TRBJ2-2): DSGVTQTPKHLITATGQRVTLRCSPRSGDLSVYWYQQSLDQGLQFLIQYYNGEERAKGNILERFSAQQFPDLHSELNLSSLELGDSALYFCASSVGGTGELFFGEGSRLTVL.

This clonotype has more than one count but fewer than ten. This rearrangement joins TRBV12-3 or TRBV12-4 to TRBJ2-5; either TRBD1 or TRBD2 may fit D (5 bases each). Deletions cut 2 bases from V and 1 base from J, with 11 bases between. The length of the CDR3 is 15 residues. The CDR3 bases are TGTGCCAGCAGTTTATCCGGGGCGGTCCAAGAGACCCAGTACTTC. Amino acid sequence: CASSLSGAVQETQYF.

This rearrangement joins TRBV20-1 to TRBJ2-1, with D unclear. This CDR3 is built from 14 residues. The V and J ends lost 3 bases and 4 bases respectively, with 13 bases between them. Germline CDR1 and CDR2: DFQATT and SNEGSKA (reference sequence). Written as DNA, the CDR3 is TGCAGTGCTAGGAACCGAGACACTTACAATGAGCAGTTCTTC. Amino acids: CSARNRDTYNEQFF.

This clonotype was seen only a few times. Here the CDR3 reads CASSTLTGTEMNTEAFF. The DNA of the CDR3 is TGTGCCAGCAGCACGCTAACCGGGACAGAGATGAACACTGAAGCTTTCTTT. This rearrangement joins TRBV7-6 to TRBJ1-1; 7 bases line up with TRBD1. Germline assignment: CDR1 SGHVS and CDR2 FNYEAQ. The length of the CDR3 is 17 residues. The J segment lost 0 bases and the V segment lost 5 bases, leaving 12 bases of the junction unmatched.

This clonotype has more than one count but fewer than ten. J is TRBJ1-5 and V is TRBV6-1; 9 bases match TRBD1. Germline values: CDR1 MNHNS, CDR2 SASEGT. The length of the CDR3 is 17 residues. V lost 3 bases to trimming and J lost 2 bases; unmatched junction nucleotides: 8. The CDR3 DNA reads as TGTGCCAGCAGTGATTGGCCGGGACAGGGAGGCAATCAGCCCCAGCATTTT. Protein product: CASSDWPGQGGNQPQHF.

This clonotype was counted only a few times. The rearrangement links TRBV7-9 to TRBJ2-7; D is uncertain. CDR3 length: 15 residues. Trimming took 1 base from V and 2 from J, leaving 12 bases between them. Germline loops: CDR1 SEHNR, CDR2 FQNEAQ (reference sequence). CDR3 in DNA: TGTGCCAGCAGCTTAGACGCCAAATCTCCCTACGAGCAGTACTTC. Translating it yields CASSLDAKSPYEQYF.

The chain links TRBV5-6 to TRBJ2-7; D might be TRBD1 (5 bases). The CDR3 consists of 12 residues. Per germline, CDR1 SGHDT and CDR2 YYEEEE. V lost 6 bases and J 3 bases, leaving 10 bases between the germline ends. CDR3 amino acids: CASTQDSYEQYF. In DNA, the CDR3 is TGTGCCAGCACCCAAGACAGCTACGAGCAGTACTTC.

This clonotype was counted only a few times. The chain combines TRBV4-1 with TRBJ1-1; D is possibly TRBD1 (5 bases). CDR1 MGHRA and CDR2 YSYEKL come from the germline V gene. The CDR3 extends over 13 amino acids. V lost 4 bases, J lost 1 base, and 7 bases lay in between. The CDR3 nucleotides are TGCGCCAGCAGCCCGACAGCGAACACTGAAGCTTTCTTT. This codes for CASSPTANTEAFF.

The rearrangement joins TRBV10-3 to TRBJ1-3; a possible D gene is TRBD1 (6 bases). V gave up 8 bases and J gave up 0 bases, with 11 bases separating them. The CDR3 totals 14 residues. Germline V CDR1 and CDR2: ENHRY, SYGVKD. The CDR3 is CAIGPGASGNTIYF. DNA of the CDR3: TGTGCCATCGGTCCAGGGGCCTCTGGAAACACCATATATTTT.

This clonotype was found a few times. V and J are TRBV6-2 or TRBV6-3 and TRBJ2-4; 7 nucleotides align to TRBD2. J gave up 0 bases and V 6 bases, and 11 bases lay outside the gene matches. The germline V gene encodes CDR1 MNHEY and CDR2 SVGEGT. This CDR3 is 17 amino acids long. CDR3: CASRSGLADLAKNIQYF. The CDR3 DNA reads TGTGCCAGCAGGTCGGGGCTAGCGGACCTAGCCAAAAACATTCAGTACTTC.